The 5 T cell receptor beta chains given below trace back to one sample, sequenced in a study of CD8 T cells in ankylosing spondylitis. TCRdb ran MiXCR on the 5' RACE reads and lists one entry per CDR3 protein. The sample yields roughly 30,000 distinct CDR3 sequences, more than 25% seen once. Input material: synovial fluid, either unsorted or a sorted T cell fraction (not recorded which). The receptors were gathered from a male donor with ankylosing spondylitis.

By sample share, this clonotype is medium-sized (0.01 to 0.1%). The chain carries TRBV20-1 and TRBJ1-1, with a tentative D call TRBD1 (5 bases). CDR3 length equals 14 residues. CDR1 and CDR2 from the germline V gene are DFQATT and SNEGSKA (reference sequence). V was trimmed by 7 bases and J by 6 bases, leaving 21 bases between them. CDR3 in amino acids: CSVLKPGKGSEAFF. As DNA, the CDR3 is TGCAGTGTTTTAAAACCCGGCAAGGGGTCTGAAGCTTTCTTT.

The J gene is TRBJ2-1, the V gene TRBV25-1, with 12 bases identical to TRBD2. The CDR3 runs 17 residues. Per germline, CDR1 MGHDK and CDR2 SYGVNS. The V gene end was trimmed by 6 bases and the J gene end by 1 base; junction bases not matched to a gene: 7. Written as DNA, the CDR3 is TGTGCCAGCAGCCTAGCGGGAGGGCCTATGTCCTACAATGAGCAGTTCTTC. Translating it yields CASSLAGGPMSYNEQFF.

The DNA for the CDR3 is TGTGCCAGCAGCTCTAGCCGGCTCGCGGGAGGGCTTGATACGCAGTATTTT. The encoded protein is CASSSSRLAGGLDTQYF. The V call is TRBV7-9, the J call TRBJ2-3; 9 bases line up with TRBD2. Germline assignment: CDR1 SEHNR and CDR2 FQNEAQ (reference sequence). The CDR3 length is 17 residues. V shed 4 bases and J 6 bases; nucleotides not matched to a gene: 14.

This clonotype was recorded many times. V usage is TRBV15 and J usage is TRBJ2-3, with TRBD2 matching over 10 bases. J lost 4 bases, V lost 6 bases, and 7 bases had no gene match. From germline, CDR1 is LNHNV and CDR2 YYDKDF (reference sequence). The CDR3 extends over 15 amino acids. This CDR3 is CATRPGAGGADTQYF. The CDR3 coding sequence is TGTGCCACCAGACCCGGAGCGGGAGGGGCAGATACGCAGTATTTT.

This clonotype was counted only a few times. The chain carries TRBV13 and TRBJ1-5; D perhaps matches TRBD1 (5 bases). Germline CDR1 reads PRHDT; CDR2 reads FYEKMQ (reference sequence). CDR3 size: 12 residues. The germline V and J ends were trimmed by 7 bases and 4 bases, with 8 bases remaining between them. The DNA of the CDR3 is TGTGCCAGCAAAGCAGGGAATCAGCCCCAGCATTTT. Translating gives CASKAGNQPQHF.